Here is one TCR beta chain with its context. The antigen is not known. This entry belongs to a study of PD-1 blockade in mismatch repair-deficient tumors. Overall study: Patients had 12 mismatch repair-deficient cancer types, all previously treated and progressing. Whole-study results and caveats: Tumor-resident clones, often absent from pretreatment blood, expanded after pembrolizumab and then contracted.

V gave up 5 bases and J gave up 6 bases, with 10 bases separating them. CDR1 is SEHNR, CDR2 FQNEAQ, per germline (reference sequence). The CDR3 totals 12 residues. TCR sequencing covered a few patients who responded to pembrolizumab. TCRdb's copy holds only in-frame clones and misses some; the assay was immunoSEQ multiplex PCR. The sample contains 70,000 to 90,000 clones, about four fifths of which appear only once. This TCR derives from an adult with mismatch repair-deficient cancer. The sequencing here drew on peripheral blood, taken 44 weeks after starting pembrolizumab. The gene calls are TRBV7-9 and TRBJ1-2; a weak D match, TRBD1 (6 bases). Here the CDR3 DNA reads TGTGCCAGCAGCGGTTCAGGGGATGGCTACACCTTC. This sequence encodes CASSGSGDGYTF.